Described below is a single T cell receptor (beta chain) sequence and its context. Its antigen is as yet unknown. This sample was taken from a study of T cell responses to AZD1222 COVID-19 vaccine. Study findings and constraints: Donors skewed white British and female; clonal diversity was possibly underestimated.

Some clones are missing from TCRdb's copy, which holds only in-frame ones; the method was immunoSEQ multiplex PCR. The data hold 90,000 to 140,000 clones, with 70% to 90% observed a single time. The CDR3 totals 17 residues. The germline CDR1 and CDR2 sequences are MNHNS and SASEGT. The V end lost 2 bases, the J end lost 10 bases, and 24 bases lay between the germline ends. The chain employs TRBV6-1 and TRBJ2-1, with a possible D match to TRBD1 (6 bases). The TCR was taken from an adult in good health. Sequencing was performed on peripheral blood, taken on day 0 of AZD1222 vaccination. DNA for the CDR3: TGTGCCAGCAGTGAATTGGGCTTTAGGGCAGGGGCTCAAGAGCAGTTCTTC. As protein: CASSELGFRAGAQEQFF.